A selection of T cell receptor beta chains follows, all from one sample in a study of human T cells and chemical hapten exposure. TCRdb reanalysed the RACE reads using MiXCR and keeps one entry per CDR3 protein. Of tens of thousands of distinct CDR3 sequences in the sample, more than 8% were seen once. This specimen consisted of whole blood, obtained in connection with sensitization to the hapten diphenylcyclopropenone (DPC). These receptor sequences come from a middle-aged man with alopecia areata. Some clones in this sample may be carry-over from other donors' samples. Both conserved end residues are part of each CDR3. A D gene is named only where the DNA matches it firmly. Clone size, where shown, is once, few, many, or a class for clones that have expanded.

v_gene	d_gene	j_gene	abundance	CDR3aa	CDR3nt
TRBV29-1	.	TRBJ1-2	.	CSVVQGLNYGYTF	TGCAGCGTTGTACAGGGCTTAAACTATGGCTACACCTTC
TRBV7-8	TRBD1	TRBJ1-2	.	CASSISTGSGYTF	TGTGCCAGCAGCATATCGACAGGGAGTGGCTACACCTTC
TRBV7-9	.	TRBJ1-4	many	CASSPLGRSNEKLFF	TGTGCCAGCAGCCCACTGGGACGGTCTAATGAAAAACTGTTTTTT
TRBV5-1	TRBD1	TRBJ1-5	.	CASSLGDRGNQPQHF	TGCGCCAGCAGCTTGGGGGACAGGGGCAATCAGCCCCAGCATTTT
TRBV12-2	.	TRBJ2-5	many	CASRLERVREETQYF	TGTGCAAGTCGCTTAGAACGAGTCAGAGAAGAGACCCAGTACTTC
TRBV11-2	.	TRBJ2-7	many	CASRSDPAYEQYF	TGTGCCAGCAGATCCGACCCTGCCTACGAGCAGTACTTC
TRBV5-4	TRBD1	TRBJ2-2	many	CASSLGGQAGTGELFF	TGTGCCAGCAGCTTGGGGGGACAGGCGGGCACCGGGGAGCTGTTTTTT
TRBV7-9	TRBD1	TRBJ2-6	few	CASSMSGTGGTGANVLTF	TGTGCCAGCAGCATGAGTGGGACAGGGGGCACCGGGGCCAACGTCCTGACTTTC
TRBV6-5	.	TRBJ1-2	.	CASSPVGSYGYTF	TGTGCCAGCAGCCCCGTAGGCTCATATGGCTACACCTTC
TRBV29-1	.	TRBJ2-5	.	CSVVRGRETQYF	TGCAGCGTTGTAAGGGGAAGGGAGACCCAGTACTTC
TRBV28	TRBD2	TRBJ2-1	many	CASSLPGTSGRNGEQFF	TGTGCCAGCAGTCTTCCCGGGACTAGCGGGAGGAACGGTGAGCAGTTCTTC
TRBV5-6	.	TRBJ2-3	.	CASSPASGGGTQYF	TGTGCCAGCAGCCCGGCTTCGGGTGGGGGTACGCAGTATTTT
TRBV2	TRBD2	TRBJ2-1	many	CASRGRTSGRGNEQFF	TGTGCCAGCAGGGGAAGGACTAGCGGGAGGGGGAATGAGCAGTTCTTC
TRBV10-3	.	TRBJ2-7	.	CAIGPDNYEQYF	TGTGCCATCGGCCCAGACAACTACGAGCAGTACTTC
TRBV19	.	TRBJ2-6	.	CASNERGANVLTF	TGTGCCAGTAACGAGCGGGGGGCCAACGTCCTGACTTTC
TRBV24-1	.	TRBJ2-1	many	CATSDYGPLQTKQFF	TGTGCCACCAGTGATTACGGACCCCTGCAAACGAAGCAGTTCTTC
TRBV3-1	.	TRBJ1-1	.	CASRPGLMNTEAFF	TGTGCCAGCAGGCCGGGACTCATGAACACTGAAGCTTTCTTT
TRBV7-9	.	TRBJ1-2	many	CASSPWGGSYGYTF	TGTGCCAGCAGCCCGTGGGGGGGATCCTATGGCTACACCTTC
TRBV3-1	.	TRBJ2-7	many	CASSPVARLGEQYF	TGTGCCAGCAGCCCCGTCGCGAGACTGGGCGAGCAGTACTTC
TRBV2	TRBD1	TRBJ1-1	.	CASSMDRGTFEAFF	TGTGCCAGCAGTATGGACAGGGGGACTTTTGAAGCTTTCTTT
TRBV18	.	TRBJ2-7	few	CASSPGGPSYEQYF	TGTGCCAGCTCACCGGGAGGACCTTCCTACGAGCAGTACTTC
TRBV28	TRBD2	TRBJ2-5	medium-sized	CASSFGGRVQETQYF	TGTGCCAGCAGTTTCGGCGGGAGAGTCCAAGAGACCCAGTACTTC
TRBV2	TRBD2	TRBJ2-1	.	CASSGGGSFYNEQFF	TGTGCCAGCAGTGGGGGCGGGAGTTTTTACAATGAGCAGTTCTTC
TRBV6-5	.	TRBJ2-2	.	CASSHSTLRPGELFF	TGTGCCAGCAGCCACTCCACTCTTCGACCCGGGGAGCTGTTTTTT
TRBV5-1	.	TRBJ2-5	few	CASSWGDMYQETQYF	TGCGCCAGCAGCTGGGGGGACATGTACCAAGAGACCCAGTACTTC
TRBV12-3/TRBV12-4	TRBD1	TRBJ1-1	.	CASSDWDREDTEAFF	TGTGCCAGCAGTGACTGGGACAGGGAGGACACTGAAGCTTTCTTT
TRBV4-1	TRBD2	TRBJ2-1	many	CASTPGLAGAGEQFF	TGCGCCAGCACCCCGGGACTAGCGGGAGCAGGCGAGCAGTTCTTC
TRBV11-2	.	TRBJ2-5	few	CASSLRADAIQETQYF	TGTGCCAGCAGCTTACGGGCGGACGCAATCCAAGAGACCCAGTACTTC
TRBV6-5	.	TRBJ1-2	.	CASSDARAYNYGYTF	TGTGCCAGCAGCGATGCCAGGGCCTATAACTATGGCTACACCTTC
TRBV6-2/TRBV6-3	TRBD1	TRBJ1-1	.	CASSHRDRGGTEAFF	TGTGCCAGCAGCCACCGGGACAGGGGGGGCACTGAAGCTTTCTTT
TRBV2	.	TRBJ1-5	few	CASSALDGNQPQHF	TGTGCCAGCAGTGCCCTGGACGGAAATCAGCCCCAGCATTTT
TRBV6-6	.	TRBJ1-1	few	CASSPTLKALGDTEAFF	TGTGCCAGCAGTCCCACCCTAAAAGCACTAGGGGACACTGAAGCTTTCTTT
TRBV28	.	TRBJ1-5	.	CASSLQGPYSNQPQHF	TGTGCCAGCAGTTTGCAGGGGCCTTATAGCAATCAGCCCCAGCATTTT
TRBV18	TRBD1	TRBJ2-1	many	CASSPPGQGAYEQFF	TGTGCCAGCTCACCCCCGGGACAGGGGGCGTATGAGCAGTTCTTC
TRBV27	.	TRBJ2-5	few	CASSLAGSGSQETQYF	TGTGCCAGCAGTTTAGCGGGATCGGGATCACAAGAGACCCAGTACTTC
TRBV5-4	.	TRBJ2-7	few	CASSLDLGVGKEQYF	TGTGCCAGCAGTTTGGATTTGGGGGTTGGAAAAGAGCAGTACTTC
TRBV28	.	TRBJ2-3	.	CASSFGRVGTQYF	TGTGCCAGCAGTTTCGGCAGGGTCGGTACGCAGTATTTT
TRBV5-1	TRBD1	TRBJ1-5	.	CASSLGQGTQPQHF	TGCGCCAGCAGCCTAGGACAGGGAACGCAGCCCCAGCATTTT
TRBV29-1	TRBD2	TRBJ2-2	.	CSVASGRIGGELFF	TGCAGCGTCGCTAGCGGGAGGATCGGCGGGGAGCTGTTTTTT
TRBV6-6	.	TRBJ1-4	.	CASTTHVAGNEKLFF	TGTGCCAGCACCACACACGTAGCGGGAAATGAAAAACTGTTTTTT
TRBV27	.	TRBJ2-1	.	CASSNRAVPNEQFF	TGTGCCAGCAGTAATAGGGCGGTCCCCAATGAGCAGTTCTTC
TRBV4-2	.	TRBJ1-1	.	CASSQDPGETEAFF	TGTGCCAGCAGCCAAGATCCCGGGGAGACTGAAGCTTTCTTT
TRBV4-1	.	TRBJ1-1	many	CASSQDQGLVLAFF	TGCGCCAGCAGCCAAGACCAGGGTTTAGTATTGGCTTTCTTT
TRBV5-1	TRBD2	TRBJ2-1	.	CASSSQTSGSYEQFF	TGCGCCAGCAGCTCCCAGACTAGCGGGAGCTATGAGCAGTTCTTC